This TCR beta chain was obtained from a study of blood T cell repertoires in COVID-19. On the study more broadly: PBMCs, B-cell-depleted T cells, or T cells provided the cDNA or gDNA that made up the material.

The method was immunoSEQ multiplex PCR; TCRdb's version includes in-frame clones alone and lacks a portion of them. The sample lists more than 60,000 clones; around 80% were seen once. Germline V gives CDR1 KGHDR, CDR2 SFDVKD. This CDR3 has 15 residues. V was clipped by 4 bases and J by 1 base, with 12 bases between them. The sequenced material came from peripheral blood. The V gene is TRBV24-1, the J gene TRBJ1-2; D might be TRBD1 (5 bases). The TCR originated in a man in his 60s with acute or convalescent COVID-19. The CDR3 spells CATSDGGADNYGYTF. The CDR3 DNA reads as TGTGCCACCAGTGACGGAGGGGCAGATAACTATGGCTACACCTTC.